The count of the clone carrying this T cell receptor (beta chain) is one. With random hexamers, reverse transcription was performed on about 0.45 to 1 ug of RNA. TCRdb reprocessed the immunoSEQ multiplex PCR reads with MiXCR, giving one entry per CDR3 protein. In the table there are 100,000 to 150,000 distinct CDR3 sequences, around 94% of which are singletons. The data derive from a study of CD8 T cells in Susac syndrome. CD8+ and CD4+ T cells were negatively isolated; TEMRA cells were FACS-enriched. CDR3 size: 17 residues. Germline trimming cut 3 bases from V and 8 bases from J; bases unmatched to any gene: 8. The V gene's germline CDR1 is LGHDT and CDR2 YNNKEL (reference sequence).

The sequence came from a human donor in good health. The chain uses TRBV3-1 and TRBJ2-1; 15 nucleotides match TRBD2. The sequenced sample was CD4+ T cells from PBMCs. DNA for the CDR3: TGTGCCAGCAGCCATCCCCTGGGACTAGCGGGAGGTTATGAGCAGTTCTTC. Its translation: CASSHPLGLAGGYEQFF.